The present T cell receptor beta chain was sequenced within a study of cytomegalovirus exposure and HLA in healthy donors. The CDR3 loop spans 13 amino acids. V lost 0 bases, J lost 8 bases, and 10 bases lay in between. The germline CDR1 and CDR2 sequences are MNHEY and SVGAGI. With 60 Vbeta and 13 Jbeta primers, the PCR was carried out. The data were produced by immunoSEQ multiplex PCR, yet TCRdb's version contains in-frame clones alone and is incomplete. The data show about 150,000 clones, over 70% seen once. The TCR originated in a man aged 25 to 40 in good health and CMV-seronegative. The specimen sequenced was PBMCs. The chain employs TRBV6-5 and TRBJ1-2; no clear D. The CDR3 bases are TGTGCCAGCAGTTACTCCGGGCCGGGGGGCTACACCTTC. It encodes CASSYSGPGGYTF.